Below, 21 T cell receptor beta chains from the same sample are listed, as sequenced in a study of beta chain features in type 1 diabetes. Of the isolated RNA, all was reverse transcribed, and so the sequenced material was expressed TCRB transcripts. The repertoire was sequenced with immunoSEQ multiplex PCR; TCRdb's copy has only in-frame clones and lacks some. The sample has 200,000 to 250,000 clones, 9.6% seen once. Source material: naive CD4+ T cells from blood. All receptors come from a woman in her late teens or twenties in good health.

In its sample, this clone was seen a few times. This rearrangement joins TRBV30 to TRBJ1-1; D remains unclear. The CDR3 is 17 amino acids. The germline gives CDR1 GTSNPN, CDR2 SVGIG (reference sequence). V lost 1 base and J 3 bases, leaving 21 bases between the germline ends. CDR3 bases: TGTGCCTGGAGTGCTTTACCGTGGGAGATAGAGGACACTGAAGCTTTCTTT. The encoded protein is CAWSALPWEIEDTEAFF.

This clone showed up just a few times. The chain combines TRBV9 with TRBJ1-6, with D possibly TRBD1 on 6 matching bases. CDR1 is SGDLS and CDR2 is YYNGEE in the germline V gene. CDR3 length: 15 amino acids. Trimming took off 2 bases at V and 7 bases at J, with 13 bases between the two ends. This chain's CDR3 is CASSVAGEGNSPLHF. Written as DNA, the CDR3 is TGTGCCAGCAGCGTCGCAGGGGAAGGGAATTCACCCCTCCACTTT.

This clone was found a few times. J is TRBJ2-7 and V is TRBV6-6, with D tentatively TRBD2 (5 bases). The germline CDR1 and CDR2 sequences are MNHNY and SVGAGI (reference sequence). This CDR3 comprises 12 residues. V was cut by 5 bases and J by 4 bases, with 9 bases left in between. The CDR3 bases are TGTGCCAGCAGTGAGCGGCGGTACGAGCAGTACTTC. It codes for CASSERRYEQYF.

This clone showed up many times. This chain links TRBV30 with TRBJ1-2, with D unclear. The V gene's germline CDR1 is GTSNPN and CDR2 SVGIG (reference sequence). V lost 2 bases and J lost 2, with 3 bases in between. This CDR3 region has 11 residues. This CDR3 is CAWSLNYGYTF. DNA of the CDR3: TGTGCCTGGAGTCTAAACTATGGCTACACCTTC.

The rearrangement joins TRBV5-1 to TRBJ1-1, with TRBD1 matching over 7 bases. The J segment lost 0 bases and the V segment lost 0 bases, leaving 8 bases of the junction unmatched. The length of the CDR3 is 17 residues. The germline CDR1 and CDR2 sequences are SGHRS and YFSETQ. CDR3 protein: CASSLARLGQLNTEAFF. The DNA for the CDR3 is TGCGCCAGCAGCTTGGCCAGGTTGGGACAGTTGAACACTGAAGCTTTCTTT.

This clone has only a few counts. The DNA for the CDR3 is TGTGCCAGTAACAAGGTACCCGGGGGCACTGAAGCTTTCTTT. It encodes CASNKVPGGTEAFF. The rearrangement links TRBV19 to TRBJ1-1, with a possible D match to TRBD1 (5 bases). CDR1 is LNHDA and CDR2 is SQIVND in the germline V gene (reference sequence). Trimming left V 7 bases short and J 4 bases short, with 16 bases between. CDR3 size: 14 residues.

V gene TRBV5-1 combines with J gene TRBJ2-5; D is perhaps TRBD2 (5 bases). The V gene lost 0 bases and the J gene lost 7 bases, with 19 bases spanning the gap. This CDR3 contains 16 residues. In germline, CDR1 is SGHRS, CDR2 YFSETQ. The CDR3 region has the DNA TGCGCCAGCAGCTTGGTTACTGGACCCTCCGAGGGGACCCAGTACTTC. Protein sequence: CASSLVTGPSEGTQYF.

The chain has TRBV18 and TRBJ2-1; D remains ambiguous. CDR3 size: 15 residues. V was shortened by 3 bases and J by 4 bases, with 13 bases between the two germline ends. CDR1 is KGHSH and CDR2 is LQKENI in the germline V gene. CDR3 sequence (DNA): TGTGCCAGCTCACCCCGCCGGAGTAGTTACAATGAGCAGTTCTTC. Protein sequence: CASSPRRSSYNEQFF. Complete variable domain (other parts from reference TRBV18 and TRBJ2-1): NAGVMQNPRHLVRRRGQEARLRCSPMKGHSHVYWYRQLPEEGLKFMVYLQKENIIDESGMPKERFSAEFPKEGPSILRIQQVVRGDSAAYFCASSPRRSSYNEQFFGPGTRLTVL.

The chain is built from TRBV5-1 and TRBJ1-1; D perhaps matches TRBD1 (6 bases). The CDR3 is 16 amino acids. Germline assignment: CDR1 SGHRS and CDR2 YFSETQ. V dropped 3 bases and J dropped 1 base, with 16 bases sitting between them. In DNA, the CDR3 is TGCGCCAGCAGCTGGGGGCAGGGAGGGGAGAACACTGAAGCTTTCTTT. Translated: CASSWGQGGENTEAFF.

This clone was recorded a few times. The chain links TRBV6-5 to TRBJ2-7; D is possibly TRBD2 (6 bases). Germline CDR1 and CDR2: MNHEY and SVGAGI. The CDR3 is 14 residues long. V was pared by 4 bases and J by 3 bases, with 13 bases between. As DNA, the CDR3 is TGTGCCAGCAGTTTCCGCCGGGACTTCTACGAGCAGTACTTC. As protein: CASSFRRDFYEQYF.

In its sample, this clone was seen a few times. The chain has TRBV4-2 and TRBJ1-4; D uncertain. V was cut by 3 bases and J by 0 bases, with 14 bases left in between. Germline lookup yields CDR1 LGHNA and CDR2 YNFKEQ. The CDR3 is 17 residues long. The CDR3 DNA sequence: TGTGCCAGCAGCCACCAAGACCCAGACTCAACTAATGAAAAACTGTTTTTT. It specifies CASSHQDPDSTNEKLFF.

The CDR3 sequence is CAWSVRLGTGSEKLFF. For the CDR3, the DNA is TGTGCCTGGAGTGTACGCCTCGGGACAGGGAGTGAAAAACTGTTTTTT. This chain links TRBV30 with TRBJ1-4; 9 bases line up with TRBD1. Germline V gene data show CDR1 as GTSNPN and CDR2 as SVGIG (reference sequence). The CDR3 runs 16 residues. The junction had 9 bases not matched to a gene; V was cut back by 0 bases and J by 7 bases.

This clone has a handful of counts. The chain is built from TRBV30 and TRBJ2-3; TRBD2 is a possible D gene (6 bases). The germline V gene encodes CDR1 GTSNPN and CDR2 SVGIG (reference sequence). The CDR3 extends over 14 amino acids. V lost 0 bases and J 2 bases, leaving 9 bases between the germline ends. The CDR3 sequence is CAWSVGGTTDTQYF. The CDR3 DNA follows: TGTGCCTGGAGTGTGGGGGGTACCACAGATACGCAGTATTTT.

The chain couples TRBV4-2 to TRBJ1-1, with D tentatively TRBD1 (6 bases). The length of the CDR3 is 16 residues. CDR1 LGHNA and CDR2 YNFKEQ come from the germline V gene. The V end lost 3 bases, the J end lost 2 bases, and 16 bases lay between the germline ends. CDR3 in amino acids: CASSQETGTFNTEAFF. DNA of the CDR3: TGTGCCAGCAGCCAGGAAACCGGGACATTCAACACTGAAGCTTTCTTT.

This rearrangement joins TRBV7-3 to TRBJ2-1; 8 positions agree with TRBD1. The V segment lost 1 base and the J segment 5 bases; nucleotides outside the gene matches: 4. This CDR3 has 15 amino acids. Germline loops: CDR1 SGHTA, CDR2 FQGTGA. The CDR3 DNA sequence: TGTGCCAGCAGCTTAAACCAGGGGGCTAACAATGAGCAGTTCTTC. This translates into CASSLNQGANNEQFF.

This clone appeared a few times. The chain has TRBV10-1 and TRBJ2-1; tentatively, D is TRBD2 (5 bases). This CDR3 has 14 residues. V was clipped by 6 bases and J by 1 base, with 10 bases between them. Germline CDR1 and CDR2: WNHNN and SYGVQD (reference sequence). The CDR3 nucleotides are TGCGCCAGCAGCCCATGGAGGTCCTACAATGAGCAGTTCTTC. As protein: CASSPWRSYNEQFF.

V and J are TRBV6-6 and TRBJ1-2; D remains ambiguous. V lost 6 bases, J lost 4 bases, and 15 bases lay in between. Germline V lookup: CDR1 MNHNY, CDR2 SVGAGI (reference sequence). The CDR3 is made up of 14 amino acids. The CDR3: CASSPDNPLYGYTF. In DNA, the CDR3 is TGTGCCAGCAGCCCAGACAACCCCCTCTATGGCTACACCTTC.

The CDR3 DNA sequence: TGTGCCACCGAAAGGCAGGGGAACGAGCAGTACTTC. Translated: CATERQGNEQYF. This chain uses TRBV2 with TRBJ2-7; TRBD1 might be the D (6 bases). Germline CDR1 reads SNHLY; CDR2 reads FYNNEI. This CDR3 comprises 12 residues. Trimming pared 10 bases from V and 5 bases from J, leaving 15 bases between.

This clone was counted only a few times. The chain recombines TRBV29-1 with TRBJ2-3, with D possibly being TRBD2 (6 bases). The CDR3 contains 15 residues. The germline V and J ends were trimmed by 7 bases and 4 bases, with 21 bases remaining between them. CDR1 SQVTM and CDR2 ANQGSEA come from the germline V gene. The CDR3, as DNA: TGCAGCGCCTCCCGGTTTTCGGGGGACCCAGATACGCAGTATTTT. Translation gives CSASRFSGDPDTQYF.

The V call is TRBV4-1, the J call TRBJ2-7; D is ambiguous. The CDR3 length is 13 residues. The germline gives CDR1 MGHRA, CDR2 YSYEKL. The V end was cut by 4 bases, the J end by 4 bases, with 11 bases between. The CDR3 DNA is TGCGCCAGCAGCCCTTCTAGTTTTTACGAGCAGTACTTC. It specifies CASSPSSFYEQYF.

This clone was seen a handful of times. The V and J genes are TRBV7-9 and TRBJ2-3, with 7 bases identical to TRBD1. The J segment lost 3 bases and the V segment lost 4 bases, leaving 19 bases of the junction unmatched. CDR3 length: 19 residues. Germline assignment: CDR1 SEHNR and CDR2 FQNEAQ (reference sequence). CDR3 region: CASSSYSSRQGQRTDTQYF. Written as DNA, the CDR3 is TGTGCCAGCAGCTCTTATTCATCCAGACAGGGACAGAGGACAGATACGCAGTATTTT.